This T cell receptor beta chain was sequenced during a study of regulatory T cells in long-lasting Graves disease. Sequencing libraries for TCR beta were prepared with iRepertoire HTBI primers and Arm-PCR of CDR3 regions. TCRdb ran MiXCR on the multiplex PCR reads and lists one entry per CDR3 protein. In the table there are hundreds of thousands of distinct CDR3 sequences, around 16% of which are singletons. Time point noted: newly diagnosed GD, antithyroid drugs for less than 3 months. Extracted PBMC RNA gave rise to the TCR library. Peripheral blood, approximately 9.6 milliliters of it, was drawn into EDTA tubes. The V gene lost 0 bases and the J gene lost 4 bases, with 16 bases spanning the gap. The length of the CDR3 is 17 residues. Germline CDR1 GTSNPN, CDR2 SVGIG (reference sequence). The sample was also reused in another study, on T cells in Graves' hyperthyroidism and ophthalmopathy.

V usage is TRBV30 and J usage is TRBJ1-6; D unclear. This TCR was recovered from a woman aged 40-60 years with Graves disease. Sequenced material: peripheral blood mononuclear cells (PBMCs), taken at new diagnosis, from a patient treated with antithyroid drugs. This CDR3 reads CAWSVRVGGWYNSPLHF. The CDR3 DNA follows: TGTGCCTGGAGTGTGAGGGTTGGTGGGTGGTATAATTCACCCCTCCACTTT.